This T cell receptor beta chain was profiled in a study of cytomegalovirus exposure and HLA in healthy donors. At the level of the study: The early release's HLA-typed donors yielded 65 million to 85 million unique TCRs.

The ends were cut back, 3 bases at V and 4 bases at J, with 15 bases in the middle. The CDR3 totals 15 residues. Germline loops: CDR1 LNHDA, CDR2 SQIVND (reference sequence). The PCR was carried out with 60 Vbeta primers and 13 Jbeta primers. Clones were sequenced by immunoSEQ multiplex PCR, and TCRdb holds only the in-frame ones, with some missing. The sample carries about 160,000 clones, about three quarters recorded once. Points on this clone: The antigen is not known.

Findings and caveats of the study: The authors later found HLA-associated TCR beta chains more clonally expanded than equally common others.

The chain recombines TRBV19 with TRBJ1-2, with D hard to call. The source is a woman aged 25 to 39 in good health and CMV-seronegative. The sequenced sample was PBMCs. The CDR3, as DNA: TGTGCCAGTAGTATTTCCTCCGGGTCCGGCTATGGCTACACCTTC. Its translation: CASSISSGSGYGYTF.